The 21 T cell receptor beta chains reported below all come from one sample, sequenced in a study of control samples from healthy donors and cancer patients. The assay was immunoSEQ multiplex PCR, and TCRdb's table has in-frame clones only and misses some. The top ten hold roughly 3.1% of the sample, which has some 150,000 clones, 75% to 95% seen once. The sequenced material came from blood. Every receptor here comes from a man under 40 in good health.

This clone was seen once. The chain carries TRBV10-3 and TRBJ2-1, with 11 positions matching TRBD2. The germline gives CDR1 ENHRY, CDR2 SYGVKD. V lost 5 bases, J lost 7 bases, and 7 bases stayed unmatched. The CDR3 totals 15 residues. The chain's CDR3 is CAISRSGGAGNEQFF. CDR3 nucleotides: TGTGCCATCAGTCGTAGCGGGGGGGCGGGAAATGAGCAGTTCTTC.

The CDR3 DNA sequence: TGTGCCAGCAGCTTAGAGTCCATACGCCCAAATTCACCCCTCCACTTT. Translating gives CASSLESIRPNSPLHF. The chain has TRBV7-9 and TRBJ1-6; no reliable D call. The CDR3 is 16 residues long. CDR1 is SEHNR, CDR2 FQNEAQ, per germline (reference sequence). Trimming cost V 1 base and J 7 bases, with 14 bases left between them.

This clone has just a few counts. The chain joins TRBV4-1 to TRBJ1-5; D not certain. CDR3 length equals 12 residues. Trimming took 1 base from V and 3 from J, leaving 1 base between them. CDR1 and CDR2 from the germline V gene are MGHRA and YSYEKL. For the CDR3, the DNA is TGCGCCAGCAGCCAAGCCAATCAGCCCCAGCATTTT. It specifies CASSQANQPQHF.

The rearrangement links TRBV27 to TRBJ2-2, with D possibly being TRBD1 or TRBD2 (5 bases each). Germline V gene data show CDR1 as MNHEY and CDR2 as SMNVEV (reference sequence). Trimming left V 8 bases short and J 0 bases short, with 13 bases between. The CDR3 runs to 15 residues. The CDR3 coding sequence is TGTGCCAGCTCTGTCCTGGGGGCGAACACCGGGGAGCTGTTTTTT. Translated, it gives CASSVLGANTGELFF.

This clone was seen a few times. The rearrangement links TRBV30 to TRBJ1-2, with unresolved D. CDR1 is GTSNPN, CDR2 SVGIG, per germline (reference sequence). The CDR3 totals 13 residues. Trimming removed 2 bases at V and 3 bases at J, with 10 bases between. The CDR3 bases are TGTGCCTGGAGTCCGAGGTTAGACTATGGCTACACCTTC. Translation: CAWSPRLDYGYTF.

V gene TRBV6-5 combines with J gene TRBJ1-2; 12 bases are shared with TRBD1. V lost 2 bases, J lost 7 bases, and 2 bases stayed unmatched. The germline gives CDR1 MNHEY, CDR2 SVGAGI. This CDR3 spans 14 amino acids. In DNA, the CDR3 is TGTGCCAGCAGTTACGGGACAGGGGGCACTGGCTACACCTTC. Encoded protein: CASSYGTGGTGYTF.

The V gene is TRBV5-5, the J gene TRBJ2-7, with 8 bases identical to TRBD1. J was trimmed by 5 bases and V by 5 bases; bases with no gene match: 9. Germline CDR1 is SGHKS and CDR2 is YYEKEE (reference sequence). There are 14 residues in the CDR3. The CDR3 nucleotides are TGTGCCAGCAGTCCGACCCAGGGGGCCCACGAGCAGTACTTC. It is translated as CASSPTQGAHEQYF.

V and J are TRBV7-9 and TRBJ1-2; no clear D. V lost 1 base and J 5 bases, leaving 14 bases between the germline ends. From germline, CDR1 is SEHNR and CDR2 FQNEAQ (reference sequence). CDR3 length: 15 amino acids. The CDR3 loop is CASSLDPDGFYGYTF. CDR3 nucleotide sequence: TGTGCCAGCAGCTTAGACCCGGACGGATTTTATGGCTACACCTTC.

The J gene is TRBJ2-7, the V gene TRBV10-1; 8 positions agree with TRBD1. V was pared by 4 bases and J by 5 bases, with 4 bases of the junction left unmatched. This CDR3 region has 13 residues. Germline CDR1 WNHNN, CDR2 SYGVQD (reference sequence). DNA of the CDR3: TGCGCCAGCAGTGGAGACAGGGGCCACGAGCAGTACTTC. Translating gives CASSGDRGHEQYF.

The chain links TRBV19 to TRBJ2-1; 11 nucleotides match TRBD2. V lost 4 bases and J lost 1; bases outside the gene matches: 3. This CDR3 is built from 16 residues. Germline-derived CDR1 and CDR2 are LNHDA and SQIVND (reference sequence). Written as DNA, the CDR3 is TGTGCCAGTAGTACCCGACTAGCGGGGTCCTACAATGAGCAGTTCTTC. Its protein product is CASSTRLAGSYNEQFF.

This clone has ten or more counts. This chain uses TRBV28 with TRBJ2-7; D perhaps matches TRBD1 (6 bases). Germline V gene lookup returns CDR1 MDHEN and CDR2 SYDVKM. CDR3 length: 14 amino acids. V shed 2 bases and J shed 4 bases, with 12 bases lying between them. The CDR3 is CASSLPGQLYEQYF. The CDR3 coding sequence is TGTGCCAGCAGTTTACCTGGACAGCTATACGAGCAGTACTTC.

The rearrangement joins TRBV29-1 to TRBJ1-4, with D maybe TRBD1 (6 bases). V lost 7 bases, J lost 5 bases, and 14 bases lay in between. Germline assignment: CDR1 SQVTM and CDR2 ANQGSEA. The CDR3 length is 13 residues. CDR3 sequence: CSARGAGNEKLFF. In DNA form, the CDR3 reads TGCAGCGCCCGGGGGGCAGGGAATGAAAAACTGTTTTTT.

Comment on this clone: The same CDR3 also results from other DNA sequences found in this sample. The chain links TRBV3-1 (or the pseudogene TRBV3-2) to TRBJ1-2; 10 bases agree with TRBD1. Germline V gives CDR1 LGHDT, CDR2 YNNKEL (reference sequence). J lost 2 bases, V lost 4 bases, and 1 base had no gene match. This CDR3 contains 14 residues. Here the CDR3 reads CASSRDRGNYGYTF. CDR3 DNA sequence: TGTGCCAGCAGCCGGGACAGGGGAAACTATGGCTACACCTTC.

The gene calls are TRBV6-5 and TRBJ2-1; the match to TRBD1 covers 7 bases. V lost 5 bases and J lost 6; bases outside the gene matches: 7. Per germline, CDR1 MNHEY and CDR2 SVGAGI. This CDR3 region has 14 residues. CDR3 bases: TGTGCCAGCAGTCGAGGGGGCACAGTCAATGAGCAGTTCTTC. This sequence encodes CASSRGGTVNEQFF.

The chain combines TRBV30 with TRBJ2-6, with TRBD1 identical over 7 bases. V shed 2 bases, J shed 1 base, and the junction held 8 bases outside the gene matches. The CDR3 is 17 residues long. CDR1 and CDR2 (germline): GTSNPN, SVGIG (reference sequence). CDR3 in amino acids: CAWSWTGRASGANVLTF. Written as DNA, the CDR3 is TGTGCCTGGAGTTGGACAGGACGGGCTTCTGGGGCCAACGTCCTGACTTTC.

This sequence joins TRBV4-1 and TRBJ1-1; tentative D call: TRBD1 (6 bases). V dropped 3 bases and J dropped 11 bases, with 13 bases sitting between them. CDR1 MGHRA and CDR2 YSYEKL come from the germline V gene. This CDR3 has 12 residues. For the CDR3, the DNA is TGCGCCAGCAGCCACTCGGGACAAGGGGCTTTCTTT. This sequence encodes CASSHSGQGAFF.

This sequence joins TRBV14 and TRBJ1-3; D call uncertain. The germline V and J ends were trimmed by 2 bases and 4 bases, with 15 bases remaining between them. CDR1 is SGHDN, CDR2 FVKESK, per germline. CDR3 length: 16 amino acids. The CDR3 DNA is TGTGCCAGCAGCCAATTGGTTCTAGGACCAGGAAACACCATATATTTT. Translation: CASSQLVLGPGNTIYF.

V and J are TRBV28 and TRBJ2-2; maybe TRBD1 (6 bases). Trimming took 1 base from V and 4 from J, leaving 13 bases between them. Germline CDR1 is MDHEN and CDR2 is SYDVKM. The CDR3 has 16 residues. This CDR3 reads CASSLLTGFGTGELFF. The CDR3 region has the DNA TGTGCCAGCAGTTTATTAACAGGGTTCGGCACCGGGGAGCTGTTTTTT.

The gene calls are TRBV24-1 and TRBJ1-1, with 9 nucleotides matching TRBD1. The trim removed 2 bases at V and 9 bases at J, leaving 3 bases unmatched. The CDR3 sequence is 13 residues long. Germline V gene sequence: CDR1 KGHDR, CDR2 SFDVKD. CDR3 nucleotide sequence: TGTGCCACCAGTGATTCCGGACAGGGGCAAGCTTTCTTT. This sequence encodes CATSDSGQGQAFF.

The chain employs TRBV27 and TRBJ1-5; D call uncertain. Per the germline V gene, CDR1 is MNHEY and CDR2 is SMNVEV (reference sequence). The V gene lost 3 bases and the J gene lost 4 bases, with 7 bases spanning the gap. The CDR3 is 13 residues long. Here the CDR3 reads CASSLGKNQPQHF. The CDR3 nucleotides read TGTGCCAGCAGTTTGGGGAAGAATCAGCCCCAGCATTTT.

The V and J genes are TRBV7-3 and TRBJ1-1; maybe TRBD1 (5 bases). V shed 0 bases and J shed 3 bases, with 5 bases lying between them. Germline V gene data show CDR1 as SGHTA and CDR2 as FQGTGA. The CDR3 has 13 amino acids. CDR3 sequence (DNA): TGTGCCAGCAGCTTAACAGGGGACACTGAAGCTTTCTTT. Its translation is CASSLTGDTEAFF. The variable domain in full, with the rest retrieved from reference TRBV7-3 and TRBJ1-1, is GAGVSQTPSNKVTEKGKYVELRCDPISGHTALYWYRQSLGQGPEFLIYFQGTGAADDSGLPNDRFFAVRPEGSVSTLKIQRTERGDSAVYLCASSLTGDTEAFFGQGTRLTVV.